This entry features one TCR beta chain sequence. The antigen is unknown. The data originate from a study of T cell clones after liver transplantation. Study background: A pre-transplant mixed lymphocyte reaction with TCRbeta sequencing defined graft-donor-reactive clones followed in post-transplant blood. Tolerant meant at least one year fully off immunosuppression without liver enzymes above twice normal. Subjects received no induction therapy and standard immunosuppression until randomization at 12-24 months post-transplant. Study observations and caveats: In 5 of 8 subjects, circulating graft-donor-reactive CD4 TCRbeta sequences fell significantly after transplant.

Generated by immunoSEQ multiplex PCR, the TCRdb table keeps only in-frame clones and is missing some. Counted here are 45,000 or so clones, 86% occurring once; the ten biggest clones make up roughly 2.7%. The germline V and J ends were trimmed by 4 bases and 4 bases, with 13 bases remaining between them. The length of the CDR3 is 14 residues. CDR1 is LGHNA, CDR2 YNFKEQ, per germline. The sequence was obtained from a human patient who received a liver transplant. Some T cells may be provided by the graft donor. V usage is TRBV4-2 and J usage is TRBJ2-5; no clear D. The specimen was CD4+ T cells from blood, collected 24 months after liver transplant. The CDR3 here is CASSRPDSGETQYF. In DNA form, the CDR3 reads TGTGCCAGCAGCCGGCCGGATTCTGGAGAGACCCAGTACTTC.